This TCR beta chain was sequenced in a study of shared clonotypes between healthy human individuals. On the study more broadly: Used for every donor were three CD4 naive, three CD4 memory, two CD8 naive and one CD8 memory plate.

Overall study results and limits: In this cohort, only blood was sampled, and tissue repertoires likely differ.

Several immunoSEQ plates received, in even portions, the genomic DNA of each subset. Assay: immunoSEQ multiplex PCR; the TCRdb copy retains only in-frame clones and omits some. This sample has about 2 million clones, with 95% found just once. With regard to this clone: The target antigen is unknown.

V was clipped by 0 bases and J by 11 bases, with 14 bases between them. Germline V gene lookup returns CDR1 SGHRS and CDR2 YFSETQ. The length of the CDR3 is 14 residues. The specimen was naive CD4+ T cells sorted from blood. Stated subset: CD45RA+ positively selected. The J gene is TRBJ1-4, the V gene TRBV5-1; D gene ambiguous. The source is a man aged 18 to 35 in good health. The chain's CDR3 is CASSLGSFEDKLFF. The CDR3 DNA reads TGCGCCAGCAGCTTGGGTTCTTTTGAGGACAAACTGTTTTTT.